This entry concerns a single TCR beta chain. This CDR3 comprises 14 residues. V lost 9 bases to trimming and J lost 3 bases; unmatched junction nucleotides: 5. Germline V gene lookup returns CDR1 MNHEY and CDR2 SVGAGI. The sample originates from a study of blood T cell repertoires in COVID-19. About the study: COVID-19 samples, acute and convalescent, were from the United States, Italy and Spain. From T cells, B-cell-depleted T cells, or PBMCs came the material, which was cDNA or gDNA.

Original analysis: Reference gene primer amplification in the assay estimated nucleated cell counts. The data were produced by immunoSEQ multiplex PCR, yet TCRdb's version contains in-frame clones alone and is incomplete. V and J calls and clone size come straight from that table; D and trimming were deduced from the DNA. The sample carries around 220,000 clones, roughly 90% recorded once. Sequencing was performed on peripheral blood. V usage is TRBV6-5 and J usage is TRBJ2-2; 9 nucleotides match TRBD2. The origin of this receptor is a woman in her forties or fifties with acute or convalescent COVID-19. The CDR3, as DNA: TGTGCCAGTGAGAGCGGGGGGTACACCGGGGAGCTGTTTTTT. Its protein product is CASESGGYTGELFF.